Presented here are 11 T cell receptor beta chains from one specimen sequenced in a study of CD8+ T cells in alopecia areata. Treatment indicated: oral pan-JAK inhibitor, 5-10 mg twice daily. Sequencing relied on a cDNA template that was reverse transcribed from extracted RNA. This table comes from immunoSEQ multiplex PCR, and its TCRdb copy is limited to in-frame clones, with some not included. Among about 260,000 clones listed, about 60% were seen once. Material: CD4+ T cells sorted from blood, obtained between weeks 51 and 54, from a patient treated with tofacitinib. These receptor sequences come from a human donor with alopecia areata.

Comments on this clone: Relative to the germline gene, one junction end is altered; a read error may explain this. This chain uses TRBV7-2 with TRBJ2-1, with 10 bases that match TRBD2. Germline-derived CDR1 and CDR2 are SGHTA and FQGNSA. This CDR3 region has 12 residues. The CDR3 sequence: CASSSRAGGPLF. CDR3 bases: TGTGCCAGCAGCAGTCGAGCGGGGGGGCCTCTCTTC.

The chain is built from TRBV6-5 and TRBJ1-1, with TRBD1 as a possible D gene (5 bases). The germline V and J ends were trimmed by 2 bases and 3 bases, with 13 bases remaining between them. Germline loops: CDR1 MNHEY, CDR2 SVGAGI. The CDR3 is made up of 15 amino acids. The CDR3 spells CASSYAPLGDTEAFF. The CDR3 DNA reads TGTGCCAGCAGTTACGCACCCTTGGGGGACACTGAAGCTTTCTTT.

The V and J genes are TRBV9 and TRBJ2-3, with D perhaps TRBD1 (6 bases). The ends were cut back, 4 bases at V and 5 bases at J, with 26 bases in the middle. This CDR3 has 18 amino acids. The germline V gene encodes CDR1 SGDLS and CDR2 YYNGEE. Here the CDR3 reads CASSPDPRGPSAGDTQYF. As DNA, the CDR3 is TGTGCCAGCAGCCCCGACCCCAGGGGCCCGTCTGCTGGAGATACGCAGTATTTT.

The rearrangement links TRBV5-4 to TRBJ1-2, with 7 nucleotides matching TRBD1. Losses at the gene ends were 2 bases for V and 4 bases for J; bases not matched to a gene: 2. The CDR3 has 13 residues. From germline, CDR1 is SGHNT and CDR2 YYREEE (reference sequence). The DNA for the CDR3 is TGTGCCAGCAGCTTCACAGGGGTCTATGGCTACACCTTC. Translating it yields CASSFTGVYGYTF.

This clone came up a few times. The genes are TRBV6-5 and TRBJ2-7, with 7 bases lining up with TRBD1. V lost 2 bases and J lost 4; bases outside the gene matches: 5. There are 14 residues in the CDR3. Per germline, CDR1 MNHEY and CDR2 SVGAGI. CDR3 region: CASSYARDSYEQYF. For the CDR3, the DNA is TGTGCCAGCAGTTACGCCAGGGACAGTTACGAGCAGTACTTC.

Details on this clone: Other DNA sequences within the sample encode an identical CDR3. This chain uses TRBV30 with TRBJ2-1; D tentatively fits TRBD1 or TRBD2 (5 bases each). V lost 0 bases and J 0 bases, leaving 9 bases between the germline ends. Per the germline V gene, CDR1 is GTSNPN and CDR2 is SVGIG (reference sequence). The length of the CDR3 is 15 residues. The CDR3 nucleotides are TGTGCCTGGAGTGTTGGGGGAAGCTCCTACAATGAGCAGTTCTTC. Amino acid sequence: CAWSVGGSSYNEQFF. The full variable domain, its missing parts supplied by reference TRBV30 and TRBJ2-1, is SQTIHQWPATLVQPVGSPLSLECTVEGTSNPNLYWYRQAAGRGLQLLFYSVGIGQISSEVPQNLSASRPQDRQFILSSKKLLLSDSGFYLCAWSVGGSSYNEQFFGPGTRLTVL.

The V and J genes are TRBV6-5 and TRBJ1-2; 7 bases map to TRBD1. This CDR3 contains 11 residues. The trim removed 6 bases at V and 8 bases at J, leaving 3 bases unmatched. In germline, CDR1 is MNHEY, CDR2 SVGAGI. The CDR3 coding sequence is TGTGCCAGCAGCCAGGGGGACGGCTACACCTTC. Its translation is CASSQGDGYTF.

The rearrangement joins TRBV30 to TRBJ2-1; D call uncertain. Germline assignment: CDR1 GTSNPN and CDR2 SVGIG (reference sequence). Trimming pared 1 base from V and 7 bases from J, leaving 8 bases between. CDR3 size: 12 residues. CDR3 coding DNA: TGTGCCTGGAGTGCACGCTGGAATGAGCAGTTCTTC. Its translation: CAWSARWNEQFF.

The V gene is TRBV9, the J gene TRBJ1-5; no clear D. The length of the CDR3 is 15 residues. The ends were cut back, 4 bases at V and 2 bases at J, with 13 bases in the middle. Germline lookup yields CDR1 SGDLS and CDR2 YYNGEE. The DNA for the CDR3 is TGTGCCAGCAGCTCAAGCGGGCAGGGCAATCAGCCCCAGCATTTT. This gives the protein CASSSSGQGNQPQHF.

The sample holds one count of this clone. V gene TRBV5-1 combines with J gene TRBJ2-7; perhaps TRBD2 as D (5 bases). Germline V CDR1 and CDR2: SGHRS, YFSETQ. The CDR3 covers 15 residues. V lost 4 bases and J 0 bases, leaving 14 bases between the germline ends. The CDR3 loop reads CASSTPRADSYEQYF. In DNA, the CDR3 is TGCGCCAGCAGCACACCGAGGGCCGACTCCTACGAGCAGTACTTC.

V gene TRBV4-1 combines with J gene TRBJ1-1; 7 bases match TRBD1. The CDR3 contains 15 residues. Germline V gene data show CDR1 as MGHRA and CDR2 as YSYEKL. V lost 4 bases, J lost 3 bases, and 8 bases stayed unmatched. In DNA form, the CDR3 reads TGCGCCAGCAGCCTAGTACAGGGGTATGACACTGAAGCTTTCTTT. Its protein is CASSLVQGYDTEAFF.